A selection of T cell receptor beta chains follows, all from one sample in a study of early T cells in non-severe SARS-CoV-2 infection. TCRdb re-called the 5' RACE reads with MiXCR, one entry per CDR3 protein. Altogether about 50,000 distinct CDR3 sequences are present, approximately 8.5% being singletons, with the ten largest covering more than 12%. The sample was whole blood. The receptors were gathered from an adult who was a healthcare worker with PCR-confirmed SARS-CoV-2 infection or an uninfected control (not recorded which). Each CDR3 is given with its conserved first and last residue. D genes are given only for firm matches. Rows may omit the clone size; those that give it use once, few, many or a size class.

v_call,clone_size,j_call,d_call,cdr3_aa,cdr3_nt
TRBV28,few,TRBJ2-7,-,CASSLMRNLYEQYF,TGTGCCAGCAGTTTAATGCGGAACCTCTACGAGCAGTACTTC
TRBV3-1,-,TRBJ1-1,-,CASSRQLNTKAFF,TGTGCCAGCAGCCGACAGCTGAACACTAAAGCTTTCTTT
TRBV6-1,many,TRBJ2-7,TRBD1,CASSAGTDTYEQYF,TGTGCCAGCAGTGCCGGGACAGACACCTACGAGCAGTACTTC
TRBV7-2,-,TRBJ2-2,TRBD1,CASSPRQGLNTGELFF,TGTGCCAGCAGCCCCCGACAGGGCCTTAACACCGGGGAGCTGTTTTTT
TRBV7-6,few,TRBJ2-7,-,CASSLEGYYEQYF,TGTGCCAGCAGCCTAGAGGGGTACTACGAGCAGTACTTC
TRBV7-9,many,TRBJ1-2,-,CASSLPSTGYGYTF,TGTGCCAGCAGCTTACCCTCGACAGGATATGGCTACACCTTC
TRBV14,-,TRBJ2-1,-,CASSQEGRSSYNEQFF,TGTGCCAGCAGCCAAGAGGGGCGAAGCTCCTACAATGAGCAGTTCTTC
TRBV20-1,many,TRBJ2-3,TRBD2,CSADDLAGVSDTQYF,TGCAGTGCTGATGATTTAGCGGGAGTATCGGATACGCAGTATTTT
TRBV6-2/TRBV6-3,few,TRBJ2-4,TRBD2,CASTFATSGNIQYF,TGTGCCAGCACCTTCGCGACTAGCGGAAACATTCAGTACTTC
TRBV7-3,-,TRBJ2-2,TRBD2,CASSLGTSGELFF,TGTGCCAGCAGCTTGGGGACTAGCGGGGAGCTGTTTTTT
TRBV7-8,many,TRBJ1-5,-,CASSLVSYQPQHF,TGTGCCAGCAGCTTAGTCTCTTATCAGCCCCAGCATTTT
TRBV2,few,TRBJ1-5,TRBD1,CASGTGSFQPQHF,TGTGCCAGCGGGACAGGGAGTTTCCAGCCCCAGCATTTT
TRBV24-1,many,TRBJ2-3,-,CATSERTVPDTQYF,TGTGCCACCAGTGAAAGGACTGTCCCGGATACGCAGTATTTT
TRBV19,few,TRBJ2-2,-,CASSPPGELFF,TGTGCCAGTAGTCCTCCCGGGGAGCTGTTTTTT
TRBV20-1,-,TRBJ2-7,TRBD1,CSASEDRATGEQYF,TGCAGTGCTAGCGAGGACAGGGCCACTGGCGAGCAGTACTTC
TRBV25-1,-,TRBJ1-6,TRBD1,CASRKQGLSNSPLHF,TGTGCCAGCAGAAAACAGGGGTTAAGCAATTCACCCCTCCACTTT
TRBV7-6,many,TRBJ2-5,-,CASSLRFARGLETQYF,TGTGCCAGCAGCTTAAGGTTCGCCAGGGGTTTGGAGACCCAGTACTTC
TRBV10-3,-,TRBJ1-5,TRBD1,CAISATGQELNQPQHF,TGTGCCATCAGTGCCACTGGACAGGAACTGAATCAGCCCCAGCATTTT
TRBV12-3/TRBV12-4,many,TRBJ1-6,TRBD1,CASSLTGLNSPLHF,TGTGCCAGCAGTTTGACAGGGTTGAATTCACCCCTCCACTTT
TRBV2,many,TRBJ2-1,-,CASSEGERTEKYNEQFF,TGTGCCAGCAGTGAAGGTGAGAGGACTGAAAAATACAATGAGCAGTTCTTC
TRBV6-5,-,TRBJ1-2,-,CASSYFASAGYGYTF,TGTGCCAGCAGTTACTTCGCTTCGGCAGGCTATGGCTACACCTTC
TRBV10-3,few,TRBJ2-1,TRBD1,CAISEPRQGKPYNEQFF,TGTGCCATCAGTGAGCCCAGACAGGGAAAACCCTACAATGAGCAGTTCTTC
TRBV18,-,TRBJ2-1,-,CASSPPQQRPFGNEQFF,TGTGCCAGCTCACCACCTCAGCAGCGGCCATTTGGCAATGAGCAGTTCTTC
TRBV3-1,medium-sized,TRBJ1-1,TRBD1,CASSARDRATEAFF,TGTGCCAGCAGCGCCCGGGACAGGGCTACTGAAGCTTTCTTT
TRBV20-1,many,TRBJ1-3,-,CSAPSRRNTIYF,TGCAGTGCTCCGAGTCGTAGAAACACCATATATTTT
TRBV12-5,-,TRBJ1-1,TRBD1,CASGPPGQGTTEAFF,TGTGCTAGTGGCCCACCGGGACAGGGGACCACTGAAGCTTTCTTT
TRBV6-1,many,TRBJ1-2,-,CASRTGTPNYGYTF,TGTGCCAGCAGGACCGGGACACCTAACTATGGCTACACCTTC
TRBV4-2,many,TRBJ2-1,TRBD2,CASSQKLAGNNEQFF,TGTGCCAGCAGCCAAAAGCTAGCGGGAAACAATGAGCAGTTCTTC
TRBV28,-,TRBJ2-5,-,CASSPRVLGKETQYF,TGTGCCAGCAGTCCCCGGGTCTTGGGGAAAGAGACCCAGTACTTC
TRBV7-3,few,TRBJ2-1,TRBD1,CASSRTGQGGVYNEQFF,TGTGCCAGCAGCCGCACAGGACAGGGTGGTGTCTACAATGAGCAGTTCTTC
TRBV6-1,many,TRBJ1-1,-,CASSPRLNTEAFF,TGTGCCAGCAGTCCTCGCTTAAACACTGAAGCTTTCTTT
TRBV5-1,many,TRBJ2-1,TRBD1,CASSGTGTGVNEQFF,TGCGCCAGCAGCGGCACCGGGACAGGGGTCAATGAGCAGTTCTTC
TRBV2,many,TRBJ2-1,-,CASSEAGSNEQFF,TGTGCCAGCAGTGAAGCGGGGTCCAATGAGCAGTTCTTC
TRBV2,many,TRBJ2-7,TRBD2,CASLASGRREQYF,TGTGCCAGCCTGGCTAGCGGGAGGAGGGAGCAGTACTTC
TRBV6-2/TRBV6-3,-,TRBJ1-1,-,CASSSEAEAFF,TGTGCCAGCAGCTCTGAGGCTGAAGCTTTCTTT
TRBV5-6,-,TRBJ2-2,TRBD1,CASSSGTANTGELFF,TGTGCCAGCAGCTCCGGGACAGCAAACACCGGGGAGCTGTTTTTT
TRBV12-3/TRBV12-4,few,TRBJ1-2,-,CASSSPSGPYGYTF,TGTGCCAGCAGCTCCCCGAGTGGGCCCTATGGCTACACCTTC
TRBV6-2/TRBV6-3,few,TRBJ2-2,-,CASKRDATNTGELFF,TGTGCCAGCAAACGGGACGCGACGAACACCGGGGAGCTGTTTTTT
TRBV6-2/TRBV6-3,-,TRBJ2-5,TRBD1,CASRDEGAWLYETQYF,TGTGCCAGCAGGGACGAGGGGGCTTGGTTATATGAGACCCAGTACTTC
TRBV7-2,medium-sized,TRBJ2-1,TRBD2,CASRRSSGSSYNEQFF,TGTGCCAGCAGACGTAGTAGCGGGAGCTCCTACAATGAGCAGTTCTTC
TRBV7-3,few,TRBJ2-1,TRBD1,CASSPGTANEQFF,TGTGCCAGCAGCCCCGGGACAGCCAATGAGCAGTTCTTC
TRBV11-2,few,TRBJ2-3,TRBD1,CASSLGTGGADTQYF,TGTGCCAGCAGCTTAGGTACAGGGGGCGCAGATACGCAGTATTTT
TRBV6-2/TRBV6-3,few,TRBJ1-1,-,CASSYPPSRGTEAFF,TGTGCCAGCAGTTATCCACCCTCGAGGGGCACTGAAGCTTTCTTT
TRBV3-1,many,TRBJ1-2,-,CASSLQGIRGYTF,TGTGCCAGCAGCCTCCAGGGCATACGTGGCTACACCTTC
TRBV28,-,TRBJ1-2,TRBD1,CASSGDKTGPGYTF,TGTGCCAGCAGTGGAGACAAGACAGGGCCCGGCTACACCTTC
TRBV4-1,many,TRBJ2-5,TRBD2,CASSQQRTSGQIQETQYF,TGCGCCAGCAGCCAGCAGAGGACTAGCGGCCAAATACAAGAGACCCAGTACTTC
TRBV28,many,TRBJ1-6,-,CASGSNGINSPLHF,TGTGCCAGCGGAAGCAACGGGATTAATTCACCCCTCCACTTT
TRBV2,many,TRBJ2-5,-,CASLRGRLQETQYF,TGTGCCAGCCTCCGGGGACGTCTCCAAGAGACCCAGTACTTC
TRBV18,-,TRBJ1-2,TRBD1,CASSPSDRGYGYTF,TGTGCCAGCTCACCCTCGGACAGGGGGTATGGCTACACCTTC
TRBV7-2,many,TRBJ1-4,-,CASSLVRQDEKLFF,TGTGCCAGCAGCTTAGTGAGACAGGATGAAAAACTGTTTTTT
TRBV9,many,TRBJ2-3,-,CASSATGTTDTQYF,TGTGCCAGCAGCGCGACTGGGACTACAGATACGCAGTATTTT
TRBV28,many,TRBJ2-7,TRBD1,CASEGAGGQGGEQYF,TGTGCCAGCGAGGGAGCTGGGGGACAGGGGGGCGAGCAGTACTTC
TRBV9,few,TRBJ2-3,-,CASSTGTYTDTQYF,TGTGCCAGCAGCACCGGGACCTACACAGATACGCAGTATTTT